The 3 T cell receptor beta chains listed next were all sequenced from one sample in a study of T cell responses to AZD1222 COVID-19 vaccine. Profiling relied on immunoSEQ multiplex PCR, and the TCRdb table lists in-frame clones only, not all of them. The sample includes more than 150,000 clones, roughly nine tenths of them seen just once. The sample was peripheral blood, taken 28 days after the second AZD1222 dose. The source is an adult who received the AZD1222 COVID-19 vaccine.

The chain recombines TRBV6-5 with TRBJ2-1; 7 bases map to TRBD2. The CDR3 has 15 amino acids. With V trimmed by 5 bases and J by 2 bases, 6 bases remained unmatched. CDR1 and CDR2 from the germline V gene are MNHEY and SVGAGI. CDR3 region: CASSPSGEAYNEQFF. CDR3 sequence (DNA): TGTGCCAGCAGTCCAAGCGGGGAGGCCTACAATGAGCAGTTCTTC.

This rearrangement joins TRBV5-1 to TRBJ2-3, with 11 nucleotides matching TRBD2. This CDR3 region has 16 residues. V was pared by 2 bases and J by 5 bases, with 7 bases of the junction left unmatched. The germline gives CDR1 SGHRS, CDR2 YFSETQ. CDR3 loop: CASSFGGGTSGDTQYF. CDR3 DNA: TGCGCCAGCAGCTTCGGCGGGGGGACTAGCGGAGATACGCAGTATTTT.

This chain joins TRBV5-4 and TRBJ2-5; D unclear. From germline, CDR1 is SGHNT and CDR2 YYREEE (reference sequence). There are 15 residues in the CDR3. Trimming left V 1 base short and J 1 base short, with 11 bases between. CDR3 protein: CASSLSSGVQETQYF. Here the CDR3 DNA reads TGTGCCAGCAGCTTGTCGTCGGGTGTCCAAGAGACCCAGTACTTC.